This note documents a single TCR beta chain sequence. All enrollees were about 18 to 90 years old and from roughly 22 US areas. This entry comes from a study of blood T cell repertoires in COVID-19. TCRdb keeps only in-frame clones here, not all; method: immunoSEQ multiplex PCR. The sample records about 170,000 clones, 84% being singletons. CDR1 and CDR2 from the germline V gene are MDHEN and SYDVKM. This CDR3 contains 15 residues. V was clipped by 5 bases and J by 5 bases, with 13 bases between them. The sequencing sample was made of PBMCs or T cells enriched from blood (not recorded which). The chain employs TRBV28 and TRBJ1-6, with D possibly being TRBD1 (5 bases). This receptor was identified in a man aged 50 or older who had recovered from COVID-19. The CDR3 nucleotides are TGTGCCAGCAGTCCTCAAGTCAGGGATAATTCACCCCTCCACTTT. As protein: CASSPQVRDNSPLHF.